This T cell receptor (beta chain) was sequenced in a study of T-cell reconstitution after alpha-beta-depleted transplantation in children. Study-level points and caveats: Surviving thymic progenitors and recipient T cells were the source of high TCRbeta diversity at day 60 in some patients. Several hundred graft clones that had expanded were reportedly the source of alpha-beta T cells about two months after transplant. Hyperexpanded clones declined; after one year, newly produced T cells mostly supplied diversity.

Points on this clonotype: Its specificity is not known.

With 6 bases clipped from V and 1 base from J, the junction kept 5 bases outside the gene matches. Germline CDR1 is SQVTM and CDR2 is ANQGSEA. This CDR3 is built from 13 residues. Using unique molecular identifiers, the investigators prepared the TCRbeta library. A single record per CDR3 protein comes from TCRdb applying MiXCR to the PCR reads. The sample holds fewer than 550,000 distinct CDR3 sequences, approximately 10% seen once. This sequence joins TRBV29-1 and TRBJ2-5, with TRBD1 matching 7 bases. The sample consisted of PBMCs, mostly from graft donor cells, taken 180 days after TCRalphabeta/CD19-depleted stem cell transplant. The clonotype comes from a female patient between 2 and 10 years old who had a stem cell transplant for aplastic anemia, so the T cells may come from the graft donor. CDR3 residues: CSVDEGAQETQYF. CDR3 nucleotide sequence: TGCAGCGTGGACGAGGGGGCCCAAGAGACCCAGTACTTC.